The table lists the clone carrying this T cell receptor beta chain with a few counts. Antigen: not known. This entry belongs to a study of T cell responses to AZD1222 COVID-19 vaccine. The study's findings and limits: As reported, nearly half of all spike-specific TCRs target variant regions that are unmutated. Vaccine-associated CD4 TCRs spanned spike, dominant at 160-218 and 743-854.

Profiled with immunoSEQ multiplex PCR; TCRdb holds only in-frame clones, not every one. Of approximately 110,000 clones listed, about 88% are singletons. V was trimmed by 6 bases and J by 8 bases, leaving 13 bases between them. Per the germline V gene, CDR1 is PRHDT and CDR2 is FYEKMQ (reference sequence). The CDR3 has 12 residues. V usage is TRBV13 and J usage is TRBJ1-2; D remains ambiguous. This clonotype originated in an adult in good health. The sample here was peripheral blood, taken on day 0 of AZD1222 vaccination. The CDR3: CASSTNLDGYTF. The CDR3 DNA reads TGTGCCAGCAGTACGAACCTGGACGGCTACACCTTC.